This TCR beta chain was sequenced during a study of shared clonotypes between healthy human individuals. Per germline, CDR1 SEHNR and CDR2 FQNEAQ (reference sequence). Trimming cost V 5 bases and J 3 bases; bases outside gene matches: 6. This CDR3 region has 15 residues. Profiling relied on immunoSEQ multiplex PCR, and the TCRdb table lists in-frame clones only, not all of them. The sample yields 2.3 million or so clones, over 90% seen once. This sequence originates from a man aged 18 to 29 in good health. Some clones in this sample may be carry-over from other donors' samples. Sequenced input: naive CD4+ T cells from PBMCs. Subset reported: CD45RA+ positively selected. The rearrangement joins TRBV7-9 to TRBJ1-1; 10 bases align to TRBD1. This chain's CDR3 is CASSPGTGVDTEAFF. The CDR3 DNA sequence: TGTGCCAGCAGCCCTGGGACAGGGGTGGACACTGAAGCTTTCTTT.